The clone carrying this TCR beta chain was observed once. Its specificity is unknown. This sample was taken from a study of OX40 agonist ivuxolimab in advanced cancers. Study overall: Among those enrolled, mean age was 60 years (range roughly 20 to 79) and 82.7% were male.

The CDR3 spans 14 residues. Trimming took off 0 bases at V and 3 bases at J, with 9 bases between the two ends. Germline lookup yields CDR1 SGHNT and CDR2 YYREEE (reference sequence). Points from the study as a whole: Partial responders treated at 0.1-3.0 mg/kg exhibited clonal expansion among the lowest measured. CD8+ T cells showed, on average, more clonal expansion than CD4+ cells.

Method: immunoSEQ multiplex PCR; TCRdb's copy keeps in-frame clones and lacks some. Among approximately 91,000 clones listed, about nine tenths were seen once. The receptor comes from an adult with an advanced solid tumor such as melanoma, head and neck, liver or kidney cancer. V is TRBV5-4 and J is TRBJ1-2; D call uncertain. Sequenced here: CD4+ or CD8+ T cells sorted from blood, sampled in a trial of the OX40 agonist ivuxolimab. CDR3 sequence (DNA): TGTGCCAGCAGCTTGGGGGAAAATTACTATGGCTACACCTTC. Protein product: CASSLGENYYGYTF.